Sequencing of this T cell receptor beta chain was carried out in a study of T cells in Graves' hyperthyroidism and ophthalmopathy. Study-level points and caveats: In simple terms, a model built on 13 V-J features told ophthalmopathy apart from stable hyperthyroidism. Blood also showed most of the thyroid clonotypes that were expanded above 0.001.

The germline V and J ends were trimmed by 4 bases and 2 bases, with 17 bases remaining between them. Germline loops: CDR1 MGHRA, CDR2 YSYEKL. The CDR3 totals 16 residues. TCR beta CDR3 regions were amplified from RNA. HTBI primers were the set used in a first-round RT-PCR of the TCR CDR3. TCRdb called the multiplex PCR reads again in MiXCR, with one record for every CDR3 protein. Of approximately 420,000 distinct CDR3 sequences in the sample, 15% were seen once. This clonotype occurred many times. The antigen remains undetermined. The chain recombines TRBV4-1 with TRBJ1-1, with D possibly TRBD1 on 6 matching bases. The clonotype comes from a woman aged 25 to 39 with Graves' hyperthyroidism. The sequenced sample was blood. The CDR3 is CASSPSDRYVNTEAFF. In DNA, the CDR3 is TGCGCCAGCAGCCCCTCTGACAGGTACGTCAACACTGAAGCTTTCTTT.